These 6 T cell receptor beta chains were all obtained from the same sample, sequenced in a study of CD8 T cells in ankylosing spondylitis. Using its own MiXCR run on the 5' RACE reads, TCRdb lists one record per CDR3 protein. The sample yields approximately 150,000 distinct CDR3 sequences, approximately 9.9% seen once. The sequenced sample was blood, either unsorted or a sorted T cell fraction (not recorded which). These receptor sequences come from a female donor with ankylosing spondylitis or in good health (not recorded which).

CDR3 DNA: TGTGCCAGCCGCCCCCCGGGGGCTGGGGCCAACGTCCTGACTTTC. Protein: CASRPPGAGANVLTF. The chain couples TRBV7-9 to TRBJ2-6; perhaps TRBD2 as D (6 bases). V was clipped by 8 bases and J by 2 bases, with 13 bases between them. The CDR3 loop spans 15 amino acids. The V gene's germline CDR1 is SEHNR and CDR2 FQNEAQ (reference sequence).

V usage is TRBV12-3 or TRBV12-4 and J usage is TRBJ2-5, with 10 bases fitting TRBD2. The length of the CDR3 is 16 residues. J lost 4 bases, V lost 2 bases, and 7 bases had no gene match. The CDR3: CASSLSSGSKGETQYF. The CDR3 DNA reads as TGTGCCAGCAGTTTATCTAGCGGGAGCAAGGGAGAGACCCAGTACTTC.

This clonotype appeared a few times. The V gene is TRBV12-3 or TRBV12-4, the J gene TRBJ2-5; D not resolved. Trimming cost V 10 bases and J 5 bases, with 11 bases left between them. CDR3 size: 11 residues. CDR3 coding DNA: TGTGCCAACTCGTTGGGGGAGACCCAGTACTTC. Its protein product is CANSLGETQYF.

This clonotype was observed a handful of times. CDR3 nucleotides: TGTGCCACCGCACGGACAGTGAACACTGAAGCTTTCTTT. Translated, it gives CATARTVNTEAFF. The genes are TRBV15 and TRBJ1-1, with D possibly matching TRBD1 (6 bases). Per the germline V gene, CDR1 is LNHNV and CDR2 is YYDKDF (reference sequence). The CDR3 has 13 residues. V was clipped by 8 bases and J by 0 bases, with 10 bases between them.

This CDR3 is CASSYWDISNQPQHF. The CDR3 nucleotides read TGTGCCAGCAGTTACTGGGACATAAGCAATCAGCCCCAGCATTTT. This chain uses TRBV6-2 or TRBV6-3 with TRBJ1-5; D might be TRBD1 (6 bases). The germline V gene has CDR1 MNHEY and CDR2 SVGEGT. Trimming shortened V by 1 base and J by 1 base, and 8 bases separated the two germline ends. CDR3 length equals 15 residues.

In its sample, this clonotype was seen a few times. One end of the junction is discordant with germline, which a read error may explain. This chain connects TRBV5-4 to TRBJ2-1; 10 bases align to TRBD2. In germline, CDR1 is SGHNT, CDR2 YYREEE (reference sequence). This CDR3 region has 12 residues. The chain's CDR3 is CASSLGTSGTLF. In nucleotides, the CDR3 is TGTGCCAGCAGCTTAGGAACTAGCGGGACGCTCTTC.